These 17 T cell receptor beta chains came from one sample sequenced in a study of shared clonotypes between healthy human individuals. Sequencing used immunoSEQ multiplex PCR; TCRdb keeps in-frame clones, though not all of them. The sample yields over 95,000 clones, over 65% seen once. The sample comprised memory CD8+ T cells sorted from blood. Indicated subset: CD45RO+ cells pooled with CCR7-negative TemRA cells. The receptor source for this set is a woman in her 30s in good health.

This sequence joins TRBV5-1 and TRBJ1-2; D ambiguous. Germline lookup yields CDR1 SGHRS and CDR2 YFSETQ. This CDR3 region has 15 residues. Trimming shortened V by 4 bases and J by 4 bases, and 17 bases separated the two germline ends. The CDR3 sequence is CASSPVVRGVYGYTF. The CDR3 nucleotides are TGCGCCAGCAGCCCCGTGGTTCGGGGAGTCTATGGCTACACCTTC.

The CDR3 here is CASNPGTTNEKLFF. In DNA form, the CDR3 reads TGTGCCAGCAATCCGGGAACTACTAATGAAAAACTGTTTTTT. The rearrangement links TRBV28 to TRBJ1-4, with D unresolved. V dropped 7 bases and J dropped 2 bases, with 11 bases sitting between them. The CDR3 is 14 residues long. The germline gives CDR1 MDHEN, CDR2 SYDVKM.

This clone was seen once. CDR3 bases: TGCAGCGTTGGGGGGATCCGGGGGTACGAAAGCACTGAAGCTTTCTTT. Protein sequence: CSVGGIRGYESTEAFF. V usage is TRBV29-1 and J usage is TRBJ1-1; TRBD1 might be the D (5 bases). CDR3 length: 16 residues. Trimming removed 4 bases from V and 4 bases from J, with 22 bases in between. Germline CDR1 and CDR2: SQVTM and ANQGSEA.

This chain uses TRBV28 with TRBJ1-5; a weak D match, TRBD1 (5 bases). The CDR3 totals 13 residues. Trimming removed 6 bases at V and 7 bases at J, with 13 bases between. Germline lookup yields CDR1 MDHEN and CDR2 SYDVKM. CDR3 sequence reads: CASSQDIKQPQHF. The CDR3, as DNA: TGTGCCAGCAGCCAGGACATAAAACAGCCCCAGCATTTT. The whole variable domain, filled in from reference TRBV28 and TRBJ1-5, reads DVKVTQSSRYLVKRTGEKVFLECVQDMDHENMFWYRQDPGLGLRLIYFSYDVKMKEKGDIPEGYSVSREKKERFSLILESASTNQTSMYLCASSQDIKQPQHFGDGTRLSIL.

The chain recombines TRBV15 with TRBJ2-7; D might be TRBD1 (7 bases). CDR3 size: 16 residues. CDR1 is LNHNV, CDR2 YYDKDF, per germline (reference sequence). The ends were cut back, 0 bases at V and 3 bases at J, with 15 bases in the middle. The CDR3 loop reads CATSRDFAGQIYEQYF. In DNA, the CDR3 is TGTGCCACCAGCAGAGATTTCGCGGGACAGATCTACGAGCAGTACTTC.

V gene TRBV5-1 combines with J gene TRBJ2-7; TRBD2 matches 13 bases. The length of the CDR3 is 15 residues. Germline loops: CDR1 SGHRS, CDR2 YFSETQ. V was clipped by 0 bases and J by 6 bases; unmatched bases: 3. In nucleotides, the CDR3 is TGCGCCAGCAGCTTGGAAGGACTAGCGGGAGCCGAGCAGTACTTC. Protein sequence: CASSLEGLAGAEQYF.

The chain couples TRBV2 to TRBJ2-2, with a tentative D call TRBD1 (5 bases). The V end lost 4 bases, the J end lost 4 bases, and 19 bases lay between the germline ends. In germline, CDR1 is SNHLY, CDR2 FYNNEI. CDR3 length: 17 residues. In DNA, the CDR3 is TGTGCCAGCAGTGCGAGGTCGCCAGGGATGTTCACCGGGGAGCTGTTTTTT. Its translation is CASSARSPGMFTGELFF.

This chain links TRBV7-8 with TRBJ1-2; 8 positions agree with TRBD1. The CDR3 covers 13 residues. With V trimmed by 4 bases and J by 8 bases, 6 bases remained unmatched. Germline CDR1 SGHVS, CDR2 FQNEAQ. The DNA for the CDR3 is TGTGCCAGCAGCTCCCAGGGGGCCGGAGGCTACACCTTC. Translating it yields CASSSQGAGGYTF.

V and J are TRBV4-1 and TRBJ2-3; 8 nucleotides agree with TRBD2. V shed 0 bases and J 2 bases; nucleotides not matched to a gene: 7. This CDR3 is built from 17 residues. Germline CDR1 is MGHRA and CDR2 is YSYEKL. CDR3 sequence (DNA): TGCGCCAGCAGCCAAGATCTTGATAGCGGGGCCACAGATACGCAGTATTTT. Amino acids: CASSQDLDSGATDTQYF.

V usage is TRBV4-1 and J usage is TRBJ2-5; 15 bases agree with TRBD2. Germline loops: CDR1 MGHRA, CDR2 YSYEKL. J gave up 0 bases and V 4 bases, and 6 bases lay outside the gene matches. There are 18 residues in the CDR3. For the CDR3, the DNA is TGCGCCAGCAGCCGGACGGGACTAGCGGGAGGCGACCAAGAGACCCAGTACTTC. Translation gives CASSRTGLAGGDQETQYF.

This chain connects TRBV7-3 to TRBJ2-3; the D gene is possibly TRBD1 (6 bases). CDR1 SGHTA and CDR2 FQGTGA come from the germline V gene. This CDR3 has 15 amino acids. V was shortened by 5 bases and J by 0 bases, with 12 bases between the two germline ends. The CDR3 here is CASSTGTTSTDTQYF. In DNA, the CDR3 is TGTGCCAGCAGCACGGGGACAACTAGCACAGATACGCAGTATTTT. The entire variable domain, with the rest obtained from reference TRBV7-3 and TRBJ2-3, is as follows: GAGVSQTPSNKVTEKGKYVELRCDPISGHTALYWYRQSLGQGPEFLIYFQGTGAADDSGLPNDRFFAVRPEGSVSTLKIQRTERGDSAVYLCASSTGTTSTDTQYFGPGTRLTVL.

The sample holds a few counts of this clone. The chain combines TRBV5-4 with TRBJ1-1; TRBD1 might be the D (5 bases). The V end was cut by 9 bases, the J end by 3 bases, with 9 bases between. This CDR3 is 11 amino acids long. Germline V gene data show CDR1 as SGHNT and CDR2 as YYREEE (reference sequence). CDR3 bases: TGTGCCACACGGGGGGACACTGAAGCTTTCTTT. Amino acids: CATRGDTEAFF.

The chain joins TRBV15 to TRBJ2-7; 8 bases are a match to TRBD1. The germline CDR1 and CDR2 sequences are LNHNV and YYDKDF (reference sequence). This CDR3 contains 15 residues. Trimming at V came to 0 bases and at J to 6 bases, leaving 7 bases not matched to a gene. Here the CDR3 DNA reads TGTGCCACCAGCAGAGATCCGCAGGGGGCAGGCGAGCAGTACTTC. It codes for CATSRDPQGAGEQYF.

CDR3 nucleotide sequence: TGTGCCAGCAGTGGAAGGGGGGTGTCGCTGACAACCCAGTACTTC. Translating it yields CASSGRGVSLTTQYF. This chain connects TRBV2 to TRBJ2-5, with D possibly being TRBD1 or TRBD2 (6 bases each). This CDR3 region has 15 residues. Trimming stripped 4 bases from V and 8 bases from J, with 20 bases between. Germline CDR1 and CDR2: SNHLY and FYNNEI.

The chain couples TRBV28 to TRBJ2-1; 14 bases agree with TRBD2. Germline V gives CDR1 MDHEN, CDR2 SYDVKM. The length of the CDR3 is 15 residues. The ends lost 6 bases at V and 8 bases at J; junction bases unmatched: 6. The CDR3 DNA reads TGTGCCAGCAGCTTAGGGACTAGCGGGGGCGATGAGCAGTTCTTC. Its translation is CASSLGTSGGDEQFF. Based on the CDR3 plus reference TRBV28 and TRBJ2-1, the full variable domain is DVKVTQSSRYLVKRTGEKVFLECVQDMDHENMFWYRQDPGLGLRLIYFSYDVKMKEKGDIPEGYSVSREKKERFSLILESASTNQTSMYLCASSLGTSGGDEQFFGPGTRLTVL.

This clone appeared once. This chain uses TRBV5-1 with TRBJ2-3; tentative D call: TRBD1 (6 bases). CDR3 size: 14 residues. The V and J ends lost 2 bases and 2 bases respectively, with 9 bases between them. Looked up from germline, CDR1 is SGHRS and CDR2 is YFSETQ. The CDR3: CASSFGQITDTQYF. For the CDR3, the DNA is TGCGCCAGCAGCTTCGGACAGATCACAGATACGCAGTATTTT.

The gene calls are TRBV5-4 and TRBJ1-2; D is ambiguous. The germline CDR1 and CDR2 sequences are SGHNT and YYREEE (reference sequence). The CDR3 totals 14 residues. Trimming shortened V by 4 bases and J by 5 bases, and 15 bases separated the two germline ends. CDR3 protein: CASSQDLSGYGYTF. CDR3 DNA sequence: TGTGCCAGCAGCCAAGATCTGTCCGGTTATGGCTACACCTTC.